This paragraph covers one TCR beta chain sequence. Antigen specificity is unknown. Sequencing libraries for TCR beta were prepared with iRepertoire HTBI primers and Arm-PCR of CDR3 regions. Using its own MiXCR run on the multiplex PCR reads, TCRdb lists one record per CDR3 protein. Among roughly 520,000 distinct CDR3 sequences listed, about 11% were seen once. Specified time point: newly diagnosed GD, antithyroid drugs for less than 3 months. The TCR library used RNA extracted from PBMCs. Enrollment of patients was through an endocrinology department in Xi'an, China. The data originate from a study of regulatory T cells in long-lasting Graves disease. CDR3 length: 15 amino acids. Trimming removed 1 base at V and 2 bases at J, with 11 bases between. Germline V gene lookup returns CDR1 SGHKS and CDR2 YYEKEE (reference sequence). Study outcomes and limitations: Accuracy might have suffered from few samples. The study found TRBV28, TRBJ1-2 and TRBJ2-5 favored in persistent disease.

The same specimen was also included in a second study, on T cells in Graves' hyperthyroidism and ophthalmopathy. That study reports: HTBI primers were used for first-round RT-PCR of the TCR CDR3.

The origin of this receptor is a woman aged 25 to 39 with Graves disease. The sequenced sample was peripheral blood mononuclear cells (PBMCs), obtained at new diagnosis, from a patient treated with antithyroid drugs. This chain joins TRBV5-5 and TRBJ2-3; TRBD2 is a possible D gene (6 bases). CDR3 protein: CASSLRRDFTDTQYF. The CDR3 nucleotides are TGTGCCAGCAGCTTGAGGAGGGATTTCACAGATACGCAGTATTTT. Drawing the rest from reference TRBV5-5 and TRBJ2-3, the complete variable domain is DAGVTQSPTHLIKTRGQQVTLRCSPISGHKSVSWYQQVLGQGPQFIFQYYEKEERGRGNFPDRFSARQFPNYSSELNVNALLLGDSALYLCASSLRRDFTDTQYFGPGTRLTVL.